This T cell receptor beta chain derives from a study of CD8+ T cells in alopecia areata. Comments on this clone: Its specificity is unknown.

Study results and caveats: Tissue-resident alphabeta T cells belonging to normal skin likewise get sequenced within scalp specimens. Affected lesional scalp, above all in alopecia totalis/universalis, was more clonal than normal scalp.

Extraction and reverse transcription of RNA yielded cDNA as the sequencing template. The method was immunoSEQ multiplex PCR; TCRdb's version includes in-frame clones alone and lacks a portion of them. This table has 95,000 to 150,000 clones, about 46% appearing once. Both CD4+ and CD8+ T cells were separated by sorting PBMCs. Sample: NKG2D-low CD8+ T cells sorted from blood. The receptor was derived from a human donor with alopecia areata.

The CDR3, as DNA: TGTGCCAGCAGTTCCGGTGGGGGCACAGATACGCAGTATTTT. Translating gives CASSSGGGTDTQYF. The J gene is TRBJ2-3, the V gene TRBV27; D remains ambiguous. The germline V gene has CDR1 MNHEY and CDR2 SMNVEV (reference sequence). Trimming cost V 4 bases and J 1 base, with 9 bases left between them. The CDR3 runs 14 residues.